This T cell receptor (beta chain) stems from a study of T cells in Graves' hyperthyroidism and ophthalmopathy. Overall study findings and caveats: Before onset, ophthalmopathy was predicted by the model a median around 6.5 months earlier. Blood also held most thyroid clonotypes expanded beyond 0.001. A model of 13 V-J pairs discriminated ophthalmopathy from stable hyperthyroidism.

Trimming stripped 3 bases from V and 7 bases from J, with 7 bases between. CDR3 length equals 12 residues. Germline assignment: CDR1 DFQATT and CDR2 SNEGSKA (reference sequence). TCR beta CDR3 sequences were amplified from RNA transcripts. HTBI primers were the set used in a first-round RT-PCR of the TCR CDR3. TCRdb analysed the multiplex PCR reads with MiXCR anew, one entry per CDR3 protein. The repertoire holds 500,000 to 800,000 distinct CDR3 sequences, roughly 45% seen once, with less than 9% in the top ten. About this clonotype itself: What it binds is unknown.

The rearrangement uses TRBV20-1 and TRBJ1-6, with D unresolved. The TCR sequence derives from an adult man with Graves' disease, either hyperthyroidism or ophthalmopathy (not recorded which). The sequencing sample was made of peripheral blood or thyroid tissue (not recorded which). The CDR3 DNA reads TGCAGTGCTAGCTATAGAAATTCACCCCTCCACTTT. This encodes CSASYRNSPLHF.